A single sample is the source of the 19 T cell receptor beta chains below, sequenced in a study of technical replicates of blood from a few donors. Data came from immunoSEQ multiplex PCR; TCRdb stores just in-frame clones and leaves some out. Of 65,000 to 95,000 clones in the sample, 98% were seen once. The sample was T cells isolated from PBMCs. The source is a human donor in good health.

This rearrangement joins TRBV13 to TRBJ1-1; 8 nucleotides line up with TRBD1. Germline V gene lookup returns CDR1 PRHDT and CDR2 FYEKMQ (reference sequence). CDR3 length: 16 residues. The ends lost 4 bases at V and 5 bases at J; junction bases unmatched: 12. CDR3 in amino acids: CASSCRTQGDRTEAFF. The CDR3 bases are TGTGCCAGCAGCTGCAGGACACAGGGGGATCGTACTGAAGCTTTCTTT. Variable domain in full (rest from reference TRBV13 and TRBJ1-1): AAGVIQSPRHLIKEKRETATLKCYPIPRHDTVYWYQQGPGQDPQFLISFYEKMQSDKGSIPDRFSAQQFSDYHSELNMSSLELGDSALYFCASSCRTQGDRTEAFFGQGTRLTVV.

The J gene is TRBJ2-2, the V gene TRBV5-1, with unresolved D. CDR3 size: 16 residues. Germline CDR1 reads SGHRS; CDR2 reads YFSETQ. Trimming left V 0 bases short and J 1 base short, with 10 bases between. CDR3 region: CASSLALTQNTGELFF. The DNA for the CDR3 is TGCGCCAGCAGCTTGGCCCTGACACAGAACACCGGGGAGCTGTTTTTT. Together with reference TRBV5-1 and TRBJ2-2, the CDR3 gives the full variable domain: KAGVTQTPRYLIKTRGQQVTLSCSPISGHRSVSWYQQTPGQGLQFLFEYFSETQRNKGNFPGRFSGRQFSNSRSEMNVSTLELGDSALYLCASSLALTQNTGELFFGEGSRLTVL.

The V gene is TRBV7-8, the J gene TRBJ2-3; 8 bases line up with TRBD1. The germline CDR1 and CDR2 sequences are SGHVS and FQNEAQ. This CDR3 spans 20 amino acids. After removal of 1 base from V and 4 bases from J, the junction contained 19 bases not matched to a gene. In nucleotides, the CDR3 is TGTGCCAGCAGCTTAGGCGCAAGGCAGGGGGCAATAAAGGAGGCAGATACGCAGTATTTT. Amino acids: CASSLGARQGAIKEADTQYF.

The chain is built from TRBV11-1 and TRBJ2-7; the D gene is possibly TRBD1 (6 bases). The V gene lost 3 bases and the J gene lost 2 bases, with 14 bases spanning the gap. The germline gives CDR1 SGHAT, CDR2 FQDESV (reference sequence). The CDR3 covers 15 residues. The CDR3 DNA is TGTGCCAGCAGCTTTGAATCGGGACATACCTACGAGCAGTACTTC. It translates to CASSFESGHTYEQYF.

This chain joins TRBV2 and TRBJ2-7; TRBD2 matches at 11 bases. The germline CDR1 and CDR2 sequences are SNHLY and FYNNEI. CDR3 length: 16 residues. V lost 6 bases, J lost 6 bases, and 13 bases stayed unmatched. CDR3 amino acids: CASSQGSSGRGSEQYF. CDR3 bases: TGTGCCAGCAGCCAAGGGAGTAGCGGGAGGGGGAGCGAGCAGTACTTC.

The rearrangement links TRBV19 to TRBJ1-1; 8 bases are shared with TRBD1. CDR3 length equals 14 residues. The junction had 5 bases not matched to a gene; V was cut back by 8 bases and J by 0 bases. The germline V gene encodes CDR1 LNHDA and CDR2 SQIVND (reference sequence). This chain's CDR3 is CASVQGALNTEAFF. CDR3 sequence (DNA): TGTGCCAGTGTCCAGGGGGCCTTGAACACTGAAGCTTTCTTT.

The chain links TRBV5-1 to TRBJ2-2; 11 nucleotides agree with TRBD1. V was clipped by 4 bases and J by 7 bases; unmatched bases: 6. This CDR3 is 15 amino acids long. The V gene's germline CDR1 is SGHRS and CDR2 YFSETQ. The CDR3 nucleotides read TGCGCCAGCAGCATCGGGACAGGGGGTAGCGGGGAGCTGTTTTTT. It specifies CASSIGTGGSGELFF.

The V gene is TRBV6-6, the J gene TRBJ2-2; no clear D gene. The CDR3 consists of 13 residues. CDR1 and CDR2 (germline): MNHNY, SVGAGI (reference sequence). Trimming shortened V by 7 bases and J by 3 bases, and 9 bases separated the two germline ends. CDR3 nucleotides: TGTGCCAGCAAGGCCGACTACACCGGGGAGCTGTTTTTT. Protein sequence: CASKADYTGELFF.

The chain employs TRBV5-1 and TRBJ2-2; 7 bases are shared with TRBD1. The CDR3 contains 15 residues. J lost 4 bases, V lost 4 bases, and 7 bases had no gene match. From germline, CDR1 is SGHRS and CDR2 YFSETQ. The CDR3 reads CASSTGQEVTGELFF. Written as DNA, the CDR3 is TGCGCCAGCAGCACCGGACAGGAAGTCACCGGGGAGCTGTTTTTT. Combining the CDR3 with reference TRBV5-1 and TRBJ2-2 gives the whole variable domain KAGVTQTPRYLIKTRGQQVTLSCSPISGHRSVSWYQQTPGQGLQFLFEYFSETQRNKGNFPGRFSGRQFSNSRSEMNVSTLELGDSALYLCASSTGQEVTGELFFGEGSRLTVL.

This rearrangement joins TRBV7-8 to TRBJ2-1; 7 bases line up with TRBD2. In germline, CDR1 is SGHVS, CDR2 FQNEAQ. This CDR3 is 16 amino acids long. V gave up 1 base and J gave up 5 bases; unmatched junction bases: 8. The CDR3 loop reads CASSLVRRGTDNEQFF. CDR3 bases: TGTGCCAGCAGCTTAGTGCGGCGGGGGACCGACAATGAGCAGTTCTTC.

The rearrangement joins TRBV5-1 to TRBJ2-1; the match to TRBD2 covers 10 bases. Germline V gives CDR1 SGHRS, CDR2 YFSETQ. The CDR3 sequence is 15 residues long. J lost 1 base, V lost 4 bases, and 2 bases had no gene match. CDR3 loop: CASSLAGVSYNEQFF. CDR3 DNA sequence: TGCGCCAGCAGCCTAGCGGGAGTTTCCTACAATGAGCAGTTCTTC. The variable domain in full, with the rest retrieved from reference TRBV5-1 and TRBJ2-1, is KAGVTQTPRYLIKTRGQQVTLSCSPISGHRSVSWYQQTPGQGLQFLFEYFSETQRNKGNFPGRFSGRQFSNSRSEMNVSTLELGDSALYLCASSLAGVSYNEQFFGPGTRLTVL.

This rearrangement joins TRBV20-1 to TRBJ2-4; D not resolved. The CDR3 totals 11 residues. Germline CDR1 DFQATT, CDR2 SNEGSKA (reference sequence). V shed 3 bases and J shed 7 bases, with 7 bases lying between them. The CDR3 coding sequence is TGCAGTGCTAGTGTTGCGAACATTCAGTACTTC. Its protein product is CSASVANIQYF.

This clone was seen a handful of times. The gene calls are TRBV9 and TRBJ2-5, with 10 bases fitting TRBD2. Germline CDR1 SGDLS, CDR2 YYNGEE. After removal of 2 bases from V and 5 bases from J, the junction contained 9 bases not matched to a gene. The length of the CDR3 is 16 residues. This chain's CDR3 is CASSVSPSGRGETQYF. In DNA, the CDR3 is TGTGCCAGCAGCGTTAGCCCTAGCGGGAGAGGCGAGACCCAGTACTTC. Looking up the rest from reference TRBV9 and TRBJ2-5 gives the full variable domain: DSGVTQTPKHLITATGQRVTLRCSPRSGDLSVYWYQQSLDQGLQFLIQYYNGEERAKGNILERFSAQQFPDLHSELNLSSLELGDSALYFCASSVSPSGRGETQYFGPGTRLLVL.

The chain couples TRBV27 to TRBJ1-3; D unresolved. Germline CDR1 reads MNHEY; CDR2 reads SMNVEV (reference sequence). The CDR3 extends over 11 amino acids. V dropped 9 bases and J dropped 3 bases, with 6 bases sitting between them. CDR3: CASRSGNTIYF. CDR3 in DNA: TGTGCCAGTCGCAGTGGAAACACCATATATTTT.

This chain links TRBV7-2 with TRBJ2-5; tentative D call: TRBD1 (6 bases). This CDR3 region has 13 residues. The germline V gene has CDR1 SGHTA and CDR2 FQGNSA. The V end was cut by 5 bases, the J end by 3 bases, with 10 bases between. The CDR3 loop is CASSGRTEETQYF. Written as DNA, the CDR3 is TGTGCCAGCAGCGGACGGACAGAAGAGACCCAGTACTTC.

The rearrangement links TRBV11-2 to TRBJ1-5; D unresolved. This CDR3 region has 16 residues. V shed 5 bases and J shed 0 bases, with 14 bases lying between them. CDR1 is SGHAT, CDR2 FQNNGV, per germline. The CDR3 nucleotides read TGTGCCAGCAGCCGGAGTGGCGGGCGTAGCAATCAGCCCCAGCATTTT. Translating gives CASSRSGGRSNQPQHF.

The chain carries TRBV27 and TRBJ2-1, with 9 nucleotides matching TRBD2. The length of the CDR3 is 14 residues. Germline assignment: CDR1 MNHEY and CDR2 SMNVEV (reference sequence). Losses at the gene ends were 8 bases for V and 8 bases for J; bases not matched to a gene: 10. In nucleotides, the CDR3 is TGTGCCAGCGCAACCGGGACTAGCCTATATGAGCAGTTCTTC. Encoded protein: CASATGTSLYEQFF.

The chain employs TRBV18 and TRBJ2-7, with D maybe TRBD1 (6 bases). CDR1 KGHSH and CDR2 LQKENI come from the germline V gene. The CDR3 length is 17 residues. Trimming cost V 1 base and J 4 bases, with 20 bases left between them. The CDR3 DNA reads TGTGCCAGCTCACCACGCCTACAGGGACGAGAGACTTACGAGCAGTACTTC. Translation gives CASSPRLQGRETYEQYF.

This rearrangement joins TRBV2 to TRBJ2-6, with 9 bases aligning to TRBD1. CDR1 is SNHLY, CDR2 FYNNEI, per germline. Trimming cost V 6 bases and J 0 bases; bases outside gene matches: 3. CDR3 length equals 16 residues. The CDR3 protein is CASSPTGGSGANVLTF. The CDR3 DNA reads as TGTGCCAGCAGCCCGACAGGGGGCTCTGGGGCCAACGTCCTGACTTTC.